A selection of T cell receptor beta chains follows, all from one sample in a study of blood T cell repertoires in COVID-19. Profiling relied on immunoSEQ multiplex PCR, and the TCRdb table lists in-frame clones only, not all of them. The sample lists fewer than 600,000 clones, approximately 92% occurring once. The sample taken for sequencing was peripheral blood. These receptors were collected from a man between 18 and 29 years old with COVID-19, enrolled during active disease. The CDR3 runs from the conserved cysteine through the conserved F or W. The D gene is left open where the match is weak. Not all rows give a size; the values are once, few, many and, for expanded clones, a class.

TGTGCCAGCAGCTCGGGGGGAATGAGGACAGGGAATGGCTACACCTTC,CASSSGGMRTGNGYTF,NA,TRBJ1-2,TRBD1,TRBV5-4
TGCAGTGCTGACTCCGTCGGCTACACCTTC,CSADSVGYTF,NA,TRBJ1-2,NA,TRBV20-1
TGCGCCAGCAGGGCCCATAGCGGGAGAGATTTCTACGAGCAGTACTTC,CASRAHSGRDFYEQYF,NA,TRBJ2-7,TRBD2,TRBV5-1
TGTGCCAGCAGACTAGGCGAGCAGTTCTTC,CASRLGEQFF,NA,TRBJ2-1,NA,TRBV7-9
TGCAGCGTTGTCGGGACTAGTGTCAATGAGCAGTTCTTC,CSVVGTSVNEQFF,NA,TRBJ2-1,TRBD2,TRBV29-1
TGCGCCAGCAGCCTGCAGGGGGTGAACACTGAAGCTTTCTTT,CASSLQGVNTEAFF,NA,TRBJ1-1,TRBD1,TRBV5-1
TGTGCCAGCAGCCCGGACAGGGTTACAGATACGCAGTATTTT,CASSPDRVTDTQYF,NA,TRBJ2-3,TRBD1,TRBV6-5
TGTGCCAGCAGGCGACTAGCGGGAGGGAACACCGGGGAGCTGTTTTTT,CASRRLAGGNTGELFF,NA,TRBJ2-2,TRBD2,TRBV6-6
TGTGCCAGCAGCATTATGGGGGGGTCGCCCCAAGAGACCCAGTACTTC,CASSIMGGSPQETQYF,NA,TRBJ2-5,TRBD2,TRBV7-9
TGTGCCAGCAGTCGGACCGTATGGGACAGGGTTAGCAATCAGCCCCAGCATTTT,CASSRTVWDRVSNQPQHF,NA,TRBJ1-5,TRBD1,TRBV27
TGTGCCAGTAGCCGGCCACAAGCGGTCAATGAGCAGTTCTTC,CASSRPQAVNEQFF,once,TRBJ2-1,NA,TRBV19
TGTGCCAGTAGTATTGGGGACAGGGCCCTCACTGAAGCTTTCTTT,CASSIGDRALTEAFF,NA,TRBJ1-1,TRBD1,TRBV19
TGTGCCATCAGCCGGGAAAGCAATCAGCCCCAGCATTTT,CAISRESNQPQHF,NA,TRBJ1-5,NA,TRBV10-3
TGTGCCAGCAGTCCCTGGCCAGGGGGAGAGCAGTACTTC,CASSPWPGGEQYF,NA,TRBJ2-7,TRBD1,TRBV6-5
TGCGCCAGCAGCTTGATTGCAGGGCATGGCGACACTGAAGCTTTCTTT,CASSLIAGHGDTEAFF,NA,TRBJ1-1,NA,TRBV5-1
TGCAGCGTTTCAGGGGCCTACAATGAGCAGTTCTTC,CSVSGAYNEQFF,NA,TRBJ2-1,NA,TRBV29-1
TGTGCCAGCAGTCCGCACAGGAGGGGCACTGAAGCTTTCTTT,CASSPHRRGTEAFF,NA,TRBJ1-1,NA,TRBV28
TGTGCCAGCAGCCAAACTAGGACGGATACGCAGTATTTT,CASSQTRTDTQYF,NA,TRBJ2-3,NA,TRBV7-9
TGTGCCAGCAAATGGCCCTACGAGCAGTACTTC,CASKWPYEQYF,NA,TRBJ2-7,NA,TRBV5-4
TGTGCCAGCAGCGCCAAACAAAGACGGACAGGGCACGATACGCAGTATTTT,CASSAKQRRTGHDTQYF,NA,TRBJ2-3,TRBD1,TRBV9
TGTGCCAGCGCCGATAGGTCTAGGGGCTACACCTTC,CASADRSRGYTF,NA,TRBJ1-2,NA,TRBV2
TGTGCCAGCAGTTTGGGCCAGAAATATGGCTACACCTTC,CASSLGQKYGYTF,NA,TRBJ1-2,NA,TRBV12-3/TRBV12-4
TGTGCCAGCAGCCCGTACTACCTTAAATTCCCCTACGAGCAGTACTTC,CASSPYYLKFPYEQYF,NA,TRBJ2-7,NA,TRBV11-3
TGTGCCAGCAGAACGACAGGGACTAACTATGGCTACACCTTC,CASRTTGTNYGYTF,few,TRBJ1-2,TRBD1,TRBV11-2
TGTGCCAGCAGCTTAGAGGCGGAAGAGACCCAGTACTTC,CASSLEAEETQYF,NA,TRBJ2-5,NA,TRBV11-2
TGTGCCAGCAGCTTAAGGACACAGGGGGCGCCCTATGGCTACACCTTC,CASSLRTQGAPYGYTF,NA,TRBJ1-2,TRBD1,TRBV7-6
TGCGCCAGCAGCTCCAAGGAGGCGGGGGCTAGAGTCGGGCAGTACTTC,CASSSKEAGARVGQYF,NA,TRBJ2-7,NA,TRBV4-1
TGTGCCAGCGGACAGGGGCGAAGGGAGACCCAGTACTTC,CASGQGRRETQYF,NA,TRBJ2-5,TRBD1,TRBV2
TGTGCCAGTAGTATACCGACTAGCGGGGGTCGGGGGAACCGGGGCCATGAGCAGTTCTTC,CASSIPTSGGRGNRGHEQFF,NA,TRBJ2-1,TRBD2,TRBV19
TGTGCCAGCAGCCCTAGCGGGACCCACGAGCAGTACTTC,CASSPSGTHEQYF,NA,TRBJ2-7,TRBD2,TRBV6-2/TRBV6-3
TGTGCCAGCAGTTACTCGATAACTACCAACACCGGGGAGCTGTTTTTT,CASSYSITTNTGELFF,NA,TRBJ2-2,NA,TRBV6-5
TGTGCCAGCAGCCTCGGGACAGGGGATACCTACGAGCAGTACTTC,CASSLGTGDTYEQYF,NA,TRBJ2-7,TRBD1,TRBV3-1/TRBV3-2
TGTGCCAGCTCACCCCGGGACAGGGGAACCTACGAGCAGTACTTC,CASSPRDRGTYEQYF,NA,TRBJ2-7,TRBD1,TRBV18
TGTGCCAGCAGTTTAGGACCAGCGGGAGTCGCAGATACGCAGTATTTT,CASSLGPAGVADTQYF,NA,TRBJ2-3,TRBD2,TRBV27
TGTGCCAGCAGCTTATCTGGGGACAGAGAGTATCAGCCCCAGCATTTT,CASSLSGDREYQPQHF,NA,TRBJ1-5,TRBD1,TRBV7-8
TGTGCTAGTGGTTCCCCACAGTATAATTCACCCCTCCACTTT,CASGSPQYNSPLHF,NA,TRBJ1-6,NA,TRBV12-5
TGTGCCAGCAGTTACTCGGCGGGCTGGGATCAGCCCCAGCATTTT,CASSYSAGWDQPQHF,NA,TRBJ1-5,NA,TRBV6-5
TGCGCCAGCACCCGAGAGGGTTCAACTAATGAAAAACTGTTTTTT,CASTREGSTNEKLFF,NA,TRBJ1-4,NA,TRBV5-1
TGCGCCAGCAGTCAATCGTACAATATGGGAGTACAGCGGGATCTACACACTGAAGCTTTCTTT,CASSQSYNMGVQRDLHTEAFF,NA,TRBJ1-1,NA,TRBV23-1
TGTGCCAGCTCACCCACAGGGGGGGCCGCGGGCTACGAGCAGTACTTC,CASSPTGGAAGYEQYF,NA,TRBJ2-7,NA,TRBV18
TGTGCCAGCAGCTTAGAACAAATCTCCTATAATTCACCCCTCCACTTT,CASSLEQISYNSPLHF,once,TRBJ1-6,NA,TRBV7-8
TGTGCCAGCAGTTTCCTGGACCAGGGAGAGCAGTACTTC,CASSFLDQGEQYF,NA,TRBJ2-7,NA,TRBV27
TGTGCCAGCAGTCCCGCGACAGGGCTCGGCTACACCTTC,CASSPATGLGYTF,NA,TRBJ1-2,TRBD1,TRBV12-3/TRBV12-4
TGTGCCACCACGGAAGGGACACCTCATCAGCCCCAGCATTTT,CATTEGTPHQPQHF,NA,TRBJ1-5,NA,TRBV24-1
TGTGCCAGTAGTATAGATTTCCAGGGGGCTGGGAATCAGCCCCAGCATTTT,CASSIDFQGAGNQPQHF,NA,TRBJ1-5,TRBD1,TRBV19
TGTGCCACCAGCCGAAGGGGGGGGACTAGCGGGAACAATGAGCAGTTCTTC,CATSRRGGTSGNNEQFF,NA,TRBJ2-1,TRBD2,TRBV15
TGTGCCAGCAGCTTAGAAGCGGGGGGTGGCACAGATACGCAGTATTTT,CASSLEAGGGTDTQYF,NA,TRBJ2-3,TRBD2,TRBV7-9